The subject of this entry is one TCR beta chain. Its antigen is not identified. The data originate from a study of shared clonotypes between healthy human individuals. Findings of the study overall: In a few donors, approximately 5% of naive CD4 clonotypes appeared in common. Estimated richness was generally greater in naive than memory subsets.

Sequenced by immunoSEQ multiplex PCR; TCRdb stores in-frame clones only, minus some. Of about 2 million clones detected, just under 95% appear once; the ten largest clones hold roughly 1%. The naive CD8 subset, CD45RO-negative cells positively selected for CCR7, excluded terminally differentiated effector memory CD45RA+ cells. Germline V CDR1 and CDR2: SQVTM, ANQGSEA. The V and J ends lost 4 bases and 2 bases respectively, with 12 bases between them. CDR3 size: 13 residues. The sequencing input was naive CD8+ T cells sorted from blood. The source is a man between 18 and 29 years old in good health. J is TRBJ2-7 and V is TRBV29-1; D assignment may be TRBD1 or TRBD2 (5 bases each). In DNA form, the CDR3 reads TGCAGCGTTGGAGAGGGGTCTACCTACGAGCAGTACTTC. It yields the protein CSVGEGSTYEQYF.